Listed below are T cell receptor beta chains from one sample, sequenced in a study of blood T cell repertoires in COVID-19. Produced via immunoSEQ multiplex PCR; TCRdb's table is partial and in-frame only. The sample has hundreds of thousands of clones, around 88% seen once. The specimen was peripheral blood. Receptor source: a man older than 75 with acute or convalescent COVID-19. Both conserved end residues are part of each CDR3. Fields, in order: CDR3 protein, CDR3 DNA, J gene, V gene, D gene, clone size. The D gene is left open where the match is weak. Size tells how often a clone was seen (once, few, many) or the class of an expanded clone, and some rows leave it out.

CASSPGTEAFF | TGTGCCAGCTCCCCCGGCACTGAAGCTTTCTTT | TRBJ1-1 | TRBV18 | NA | NA
CASSLAGGLDTEAFF | TGTGCCAGCAGCTTAGCGGGGGGGTTGGACACTGAAGCTTTCTTT | TRBJ1-1 | TRBV7-2 | NA | NA
CASSVGQGDGNQPQHF | TGTGCCAGCAGTGTGGGACAGGGGGATGGCAATCAGCCCCAGCATTTT | TRBJ1-5 | TRBV6-1 | TRBD1 | NA
CASSIQGPGTGELFF | TGTGCCAGTAGTATACAGGGGCCAGGCACCGGGGAGCTGTTTTTT | TRBJ2-2 | TRBV19 | NA | NA
CTSSQVRLAGGFTDTQYF | TGCACCAGCAGCCAAGTAAGACTAGCGGGAGGGTTCACAGATACGCAGTATTTT | TRBJ2-3 | TRBV1 | NA | NA
CASSNGQSSGNTIYF | TGTGCCAGCAGTAACGGACAGAGCTCTGGAAACACCATATATTTT | TRBJ1-3 | TRBV27 | NA | NA
CARSRTRSQGEQFF | TGTGCCAGAAGTCGGACCCGGTCCCAGGGTGAGCAGTTCTTC | TRBJ2-1 | TRBV5-3 | NA | NA
CASSGGGMSTEAFF | TGTGCCAGCAGCGGCGGAGGGATGTCAACTGAAGCTTTCTTT | TRBJ1-1 | TRBV7-2 | NA | NA
CASRLRGPYNEQFF | TGCGCCAGCAGACTCCGGGGTCCTTACAATGAGCAGTTCTTC | TRBJ2-1 | TRBV5-1 | NA | NA
CASSVGDSNTGELFF | TGTGCCAGCAGCGTCGGAGACAGTAACACCGGGGAGCTGTTTTTT | TRBJ2-2 | TRBV9 | NA | NA
CASSIMTSGWSEQFF | TGTGCCAGTAGTATAATGACTAGCGGGTGGAGTGAGCAGTTCTTC | TRBJ2-1 | TRBV19 | TRBD2 | NA
CASSPQSGRDNEQFF | TGTGCCAGCAGCCCTCAGTCCGGGAGGGATAATGAGCAGTTCTTC | TRBJ2-1 | TRBV7-3 | TRBD2 | NA
CSVSFRGRSFYEQYF | TGCAGCGTCTCCTTTCGCGGCCGGAGCTTTTACGAGCAGTACTTC | TRBJ2-7 | TRBV29-1 | NA | NA
CASSSSGGLYNEQFF | TGTGCCAGCAGCTCTAGCGGGGGCCTCTACAATGAGCAGTTCTTC | TRBJ2-1 | TRBV6-5 | TRBD2 | few
CSVEVASTDTQYF | TGCAGCGTTGAAGTGGCTAGCACAGATACGCAGTATTTT | TRBJ2-3 | TRBV29-1 | NA | once
CASSLDGVSYEQYF | TGCGCCAGCAGCCTGGACGGTGTCTCCTACGAGCAGTACTTC | TRBJ2-7 | TRBV5-1 | NA | NA
CSVQPVGLREAFF | TGCAGCGTCCAACCGGTGGGCTTAAGGGAAGCTTTCTTT | TRBJ1-1 | TRBV29-1 | NA | NA
CASSSGARRTYEQYF | TGTGCCAGCAGTTCAGGGGCCCGGAGGACCTACGAGCAGTACTTC | TRBJ2-7 | TRBV6-6 | NA | NA
CAISDPGQTDTQYF | TGTGCCATCAGTGATCCGGGACAGACAGATACGCAGTATTTT | TRBJ2-3 | TRBV10-3 | TRBD1 | NA
CASSQEGQGPISPLHF | TGTGCCAGCAGCCAAGAGGGGCAGGGTCCCATTTCACCCCTCCACTTT | TRBJ1-6 | TRBV4-2 | NA | NA
CASRAPGQSTGELFF | TGTGCCAGCAGAGCCCCGGGACAGTCAACCGGGGAGCTGTTTTTT | TRBJ2-2 | TRBV7-2 | TRBD1 | NA
CASRDVDRNQPQHF | TGTGCCAGCAGAGACGTCGACAGGAATCAGCCCCAGCATTTT | TRBJ1-5 | TRBV27 | NA | NA
CASSHWTGSNSPLHF | TGTGCCAGCAGCCACTGGACAGGGTCAAATTCACCCCTCCACTTT | TRBJ1-6 | TRBV11-1 | TRBD1 | NA
CASSEAGIINEQFF | TGTGCCAGCAGTGAGGCAGGGATAATCAATGAGCAGTTCTTC | TRBJ2-1 | TRBV27 | NA | NA
CASSQSLAWGTDTQYF | TGTGCCAGCAGCCAATCGCTAGCGTGGGGCACAGATACGCAGTATTTT | TRBJ2-3 | TRBV14 | NA | NA
CASSRDSSNQPQHF | TGTGCCAGCAGCCGGGACAGTAGCAATCAGCCCCAGCATTTT | TRBJ1-5 | TRBV25-1 | TRBD1 | NA
CASSYRDRGGYTF | TGTGCCAGCAGTTATAGGGACAGGGGTGGCTACACCTTC | TRBJ1-2 | TRBV6-5 | TRBD1 | NA
CASSVTGGTPGELFF | TGTGCCAGCAGCGTAACGGGAGGGACCCCCGGGGAGCTGTTTTTT | TRBJ2-2 | TRBV7-2 | TRBD2 | NA
CASSFGSSYNSPLHF | TGTGCCAGCTCCTTCGGGAGCTCCTATAATTCACCCCTCCACTTT | TRBJ1-6 | TRBV5-5 | NA | NA
CASSLYTGSNQPQHF | TGTGCCAGCAGCTTATATACAGGGAGCAATCAGCCCCAGCATTTT | TRBJ1-5 | TRBV11-2 | NA | NA
CASSLTGTLGYTF | TGTGCCAGTAGCCTGACAGGGACTCTTGGCTACACCTTC | TRBJ1-2 | TRBV19 | TRBD1 | NA
CASSGRANTNYGYTF | TGTGCCAGCTCAGGGAGGGCGAATACTAACTATGGCTACACCTTC | TRBJ1-2 | TRBV6-5 | NA | NA